The rows below give T cell receptor beta chains drawn from one sample of a study of technical replicates of blood from a few donors. TCRdb keeps only in-frame clones here, not all; method: immunoSEQ multiplex PCR. This table has around 75,000 clones, over 80% appearing once. Specimen: T cells isolated from PBMCs. Source of these receptors: a human donor in good health. Each CDR3 is given with its conserved first and last residue. A D gene is named only where the DNA matches it firmly. The size of a clone is reported for some rows only, either as once, few or many, or as a class for expanded clones.

D gene,J gene,clone size,V gene,CDR3 length,CDR3 DNA,CDR3 protein
TRBD2,TRBJ2-7,NA,TRBV4-1,18,TGCGCCAGCAGCCATACTAGCGGGAGCTCGAGTGACAACTACGAGCAGTACTTC,CASSHTSGSSSDNYEQYF
TRBD1,TRBJ1-2,NA,TRBV2,13,TGTGCCAGCAGTGAAGGGACAGGATATGGCTACACCTTC,CASSEGTGYGYTF
NA,TRBJ1-2,NA,TRBV6-6,13,TGTGCCAGCAGTTACGGACAGTTCTATGGCTACACCTTC,CASSYGQFYGYTF
TRBD1,TRBJ2-7,NA,TRBV19,15,TGTGCCAGTAGTCCGGGGACAGGGGGCTCCTACGAGCAGTACTTC,CASSPGTGGSYEQYF
TRBD1,TRBJ2-3,NA,TRBV6-4,16,TGTGCCAGCAGTGACTCGGGACAGGGGAGCACAGATACGCAGTATTTT,CASSDSGQGSTDTQYF
TRBD2,TRBJ2-5,NA,TRBV30,12,TGTGCCTGGGGCCGGGGAGGGGAGACCCAGTACTTC,CAWGRGGETQYF
TRBD1,TRBJ2-1,NA,TRBV5-1,14,TGCGCCAGCAGCTATCGGGACAGGCACAATGAGCAGTTCTTC,CASSYRDRHNEQFF
NA,TRBJ1-5,NA,TRBV19,14,TGTGCCAGTAGGTTAACAGGAATCAATCAGCCCCAGCATTTT,CASRLTGINQPQHF
TRBD2,TRBJ2-2,NA,TRBV7-7,15,TGTGCCAGCAGCGTCTCTAGCGGGAGAAGCGGGGAGCTGTTTTTT,CASSVSSGRSGELFF
TRBD1,TRBJ2-3,NA,TRBV7-9,16,TGTGCCAGCAGTGAAGCGGCGGGACAGGGGTTGGATACGCAGTATTTT,CASSEAAGQGLDTQYF
TRBD2,TRBJ2-3,NA,TRBV19,19,TGTGCCAGTAGTAAGTGGCCTAGCGGGAGGGCCGAACGCACAGATACGCAGTATTTT,CASSKWPSGRAERTDTQYF
TRBD2,TRBJ2-1,NA,TRBV7-2,17,TGTGCCAGCAGCTTAGTTAGTGCTAGCGGGAGGGCCAATGAGCAGTTCTTC,CASSLVSASGRANEQFF
NA,TRBJ2-2,NA,TRBV18,15,TGTGCCAGCTCACCACCCCAGGGGGGCACCGGGGAGCTGTTTTTT,CASSPPQGGTGELFF
NA,TRBJ1-1,NA,TRBV28,14,TGTGCCAGCAGTTCCCCGGGGGTGAACACTGAAGCTTTCTTT,CASSSPGVNTEAFF
NA,TRBJ2-7,NA,TRBV5-5,14,TGTGCCAGCAGCCCGGACAGTCCCTCCTACGAGCAGTACTTC,CASSPDSPSYEQYF
TRBD1,TRBJ2-1,NA,TRBV5-1,14,TGCGCCAGCAAAACCGGACAGGGGTACAATGAGCAGTTCTTC,CASKTGQGYNEQFF
TRBD1,TRBJ2-1,NA,TRBV4-1,15,TGCGCCAGCAGCACCGGACAGGGCTCCTACAATGAGCAGTTCTTC,CASSTGQGSYNEQFF
TRBD2,TRBJ2-7,NA,TRBV25-1,14,TGTGCCAGCAGTAATAGCGGGAGTTCCTACGAGCAGTACTTC,CASSNSGSSYEQYF
NA,TRBJ1-2,NA,TRBV6-1,17,TGTGCCAGCAGTGAAGCGCTTCTCGGGAACTCCAACTATGGCTACACCTTC,CASSEALLGNSNYGYTF
TRBD2,TRBJ2-1,many,TRBV2,16,TGTGCCAGCAGCGAATGGACTAGCGGCGCCTACAATGAGCAGTTCTTC,CASSEWTSGAYNEQFF
NA,TRBJ2-5,NA,TRBV4-1,17,TGCGCCAGCAGCCAATACTTCGAGACAGTCCCTCCAGAGACCCAGTACTTC,CASSQYFETVPPETQYF
TRBD1,TRBJ2-3,NA,TRBV27,15,TGTGCCAGCAGTTTTAGGGGGCCCGTCTCAGATACGCAGTATTTT,CASSFRGPVSDTQYF
TRBD1,TRBJ1-1,NA,TRBV2,16,TGTGCCAGCAGCAGGGGCGTTCACAGGGGCAACACTGAAGCTTTCTTT,CASSRGVHRGNTEAFF
NA,TRBJ2-1,NA,TRBV19,13,TGTGCCAGTAGCGGAGGGATCAGGAATGAGCAGTTCTTC,CASSGGIRNEQFF
TRBD1,TRBJ1-1,NA,TRBV30,16,TGTGCCTGGAGTGAAATCCCTGGACAGGGGGCGACTGAAGCTTTCTTT,CAWSEIPGQGATEAFF
NA,TRBJ1-3,few,TRBV18,16,TGTGCCAGCTCACCAAGTTGGCAGGACTCTGGAAACACCATATATTTT,CASSPSWQDSGNTIYF
TRBD1,TRBJ1-3,NA,TRBV4-1,16,TGCGCCAGCAGCCAAGCCACACAGGGGACTGGAAACACCATATATTTT,CASSQATQGTGNTIYF
TRBD1,TRBJ1-1,NA,TRBV2,16,TGTGCCAGCAGTGTACAGGCAGGGGGCCTGAGGACTGAAGCTTTCTTT,CASSVQAGGLRTEAFF
TRBD1,TRBJ2-7,NA,TRBV4-1,15,TGCGCCAGCAGCCAGGGGACAGTTACTACGAGGGAACAGTACTTC,CASSQGTVTTREQYF
NA,TRBJ1-2,NA,TRBV28,14,TGTGCCAGCAGTCCATACCAGGGTTCCTATGGCTACACCTTC,CASSPYQGSYGYTF
NA,TRBJ1-5,NA,TRBV30,16,TGTGCCTGGAGTGCAAAGACGGGGTACATCAATCAGCCCCAGCATTTT,CAWSAKTGYINQPQHF
NA,TRBJ1-5,NA,TRBV19,15,TGTGCCAGTAGTATTGGGGGCGTCAGCAATCAGCCCCAGCATTTT,CASSIGGVSNQPQHF
NA,TRBJ2-7,NA,TRBV7-9,12,TGTGCCAGCAGCTTAGCTATCTACGAGCAGTACTTC,CASSLAIYEQYF
TRBD2,TRBJ2-2,NA,TRBV5-1,17,TGCGCCAGCAGCTTGGGCCTACTAGCGCCGAACACCGGGGAGCTGTTTTTT,CASSLGLLAPNTGELFF
TRBD1,TRBJ1-2,few,TRBV5-4,13,TGTGCCAGCAGCATGGGACAGGGAGATGGCTACACCTTC,CASSMGQGDGYTF
TRBD2,TRBJ2-7,NA,TRBV29-1,12,TGCAGCTCTCGGACTAGCTCCCGCGAGCAGTACTTC,CSSRTSSREQYF
TRBD1,TRBJ1-1,NA,TRBV7-9,15,TGTGCCAGCAGCTTATTAGGGGGCTCGAACACTGAAGCTTTCTTT,CASSLLGGSNTEAFF
TRBD2,TRBJ2-1,NA,TRBV6-6,16,TGTGCCAGCAGAGAGGCTAGCGGGAGGACGATCAATGAGCAGTTCTTC,CASREASGRTINEQFF
NA,TRBJ2-7,NA,TRBV9,13,TGTGCCAGCAGCGGGCGACAGAGCTACGAGCAGTACTTC,CASSGRQSYEQYF
TRBD1,TRBJ1-1,NA,TRBV11-2,18,TGTGCCAGCAGCCGGGACAGGGCAGAAAGGGAGTTCAACACTGAAGCTTTCTTT,CASSRDRAEREFNTEAFF
TRBD2,TRBJ2-5,NA,TRBV6-4,15,TGTGCCAGCAGTGCCGTAGCGGGGGGACAAGAGACCCAGTACTTC,CASSAVAGGQETQYF
TRBD2,TRBJ2-5,NA,TRBV14,19,TGTGCCAGCAGCCAAATCCCAGCTAGCGGGGGGCCTCTCCAAGAGACCCAGTACTTC,CASSQIPASGGPLQETQYF
NA,TRBJ2-1,once,TRBV2,15,TGTGCCAGCAGTGCAGCGAGGGGGTCCTACAATGAGCAGTTCTTC,CASSAARGSYNEQFF
NA,TRBJ1-5,NA,TRBV19,14,TGTGCCAGCCGGACTTACAGGGTCAATCAGCCCCAGCATTTT,CASRTYRVNQPQHF
NA,TRBJ2-1,NA,TRBV19,13,TGTGCCAGTACCCGGTCCTCCTACAATGAGCAGTTCTTC,CASTRSSYNEQFF
NA,TRBJ2-7,NA,TRBV30,12,TGTGCCTGGAGTGTCAGCTCCTACGAGCAGTACTTC,CAWSVSSYEQYF
NA,TRBJ2-7,NA,TRBV15,14,TGTGCCACCAGCAGAGACGGCGGAACCTACGAGCAGTACTTC,CATSRDGGTYEQYF